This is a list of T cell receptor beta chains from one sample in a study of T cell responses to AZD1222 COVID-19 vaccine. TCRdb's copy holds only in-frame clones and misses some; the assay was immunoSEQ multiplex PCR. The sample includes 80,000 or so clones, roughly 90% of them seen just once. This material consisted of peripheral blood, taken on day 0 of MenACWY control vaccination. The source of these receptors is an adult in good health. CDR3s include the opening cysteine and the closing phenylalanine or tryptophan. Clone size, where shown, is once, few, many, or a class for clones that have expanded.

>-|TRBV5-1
CASSQLGQGSMNTEAFF
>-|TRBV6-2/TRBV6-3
CASSPDRGSFGNTIYF
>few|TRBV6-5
CASSYSGTAGNYGYTF
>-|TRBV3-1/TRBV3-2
CASSPGSGRANIQYF
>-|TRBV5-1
CASSLKPGQGNYGYTF
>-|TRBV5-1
CASSLNSVGRGLFF
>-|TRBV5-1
CASSSRQGGSYNEQFF
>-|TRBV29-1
CSVEEGRGGLNEKLFF
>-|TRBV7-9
CASSSASSGNTIYF
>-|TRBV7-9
CASSYLSGGRTDTQYF
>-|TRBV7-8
CASSLNSRGGEKLFF
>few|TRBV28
CASSPHEGQIYGYTF
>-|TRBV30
CAFDRAQAFF
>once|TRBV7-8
CASSLQGVGTGELFF
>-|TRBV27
CASSLQGHRNQPQHF
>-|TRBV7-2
CASSTRQGGLYGYTF
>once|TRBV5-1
CASSFGGAANEKLFF
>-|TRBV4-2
CASSQEYEKLFF
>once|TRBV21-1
CASSNEQFF
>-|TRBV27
CASSLSGHPEAFF
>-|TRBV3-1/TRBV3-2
CASSQRTSPWGELFF
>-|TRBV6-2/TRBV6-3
CASSSGQNYGYTF
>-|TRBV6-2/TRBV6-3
CASSYRTDYEQYF
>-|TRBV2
CASKQGVLYEQYF
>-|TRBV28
CASSSTGRFEKLFF
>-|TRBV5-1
CASSLEGQGANEKLFF
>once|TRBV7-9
CASSSTVNTEAFF
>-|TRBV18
CASSIRETQYF
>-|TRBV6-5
CASNLSGGYGYTF
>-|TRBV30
CAWSVWGAGANVLTF
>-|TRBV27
CASRKEAGTRGNQPQHF
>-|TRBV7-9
CASSLSTSGNEQFF
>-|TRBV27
CASSLSSSPGNQPQHF
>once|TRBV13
CASSLGQGLDTIYF
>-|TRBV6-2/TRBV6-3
CASSYQAEWSSGGRKETQYF